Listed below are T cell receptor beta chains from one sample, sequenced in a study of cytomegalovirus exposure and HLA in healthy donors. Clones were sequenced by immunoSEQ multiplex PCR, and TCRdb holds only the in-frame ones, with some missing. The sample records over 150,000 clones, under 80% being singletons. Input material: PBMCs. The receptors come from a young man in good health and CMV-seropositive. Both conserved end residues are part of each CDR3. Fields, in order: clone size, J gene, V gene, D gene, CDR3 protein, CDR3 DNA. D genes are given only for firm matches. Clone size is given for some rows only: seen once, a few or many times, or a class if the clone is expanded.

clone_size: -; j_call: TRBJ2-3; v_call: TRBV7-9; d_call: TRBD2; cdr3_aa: CSSSFPLLAGGEDTQYF; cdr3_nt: TGTTCCAGCAGCTTCCCCCTCCTAGCGGGAGGTGAAGATACGCAGTATTTT
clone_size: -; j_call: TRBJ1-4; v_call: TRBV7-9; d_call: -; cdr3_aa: CASRKQALGGEKLFF; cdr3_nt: TGTGCCAGCAGAAAGCAGGCCCTGGGTGGAGAAAAACTGTTTTTT
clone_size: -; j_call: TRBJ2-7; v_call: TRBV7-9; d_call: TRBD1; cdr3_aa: CASSPRTGARFEQYF; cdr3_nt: TGTGCCAGCAGCCCGAGAACAGGGGCGAGGTTCGAGCAGTACTTC
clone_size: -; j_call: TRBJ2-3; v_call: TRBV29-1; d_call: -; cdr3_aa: CSGDTSRSSDTQYF; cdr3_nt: TGCAGCGGGGACACTAGTAGATCGTCAGATACGCAGTATTTT
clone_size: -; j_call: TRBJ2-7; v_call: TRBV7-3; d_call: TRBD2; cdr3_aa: CASSFTSGGSYEQYF; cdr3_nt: TGTGCCAGCAGCTTCACTAGCGGGGGCTCCTACGAGCAGTACTTC
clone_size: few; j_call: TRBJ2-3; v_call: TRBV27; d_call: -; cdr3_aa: CASRGAGPTDTQYF; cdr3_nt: TGTGCCTCCCGGGGGGCGGGGCCCACAGATACGCAGTATTTT
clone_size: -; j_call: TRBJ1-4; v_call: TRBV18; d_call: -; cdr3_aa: CASSPQANEKLFF; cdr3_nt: TGTGCCAGCTCACCTCAGGCTAATGAAAAACTGTTTTTT
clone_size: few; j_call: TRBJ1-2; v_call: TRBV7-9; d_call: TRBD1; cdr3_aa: CASSLIQGQGFGYTF; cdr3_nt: TGTGCCAGCAGCCTCATCCAGGGACAGGGGTTTGGCTACACCTTC
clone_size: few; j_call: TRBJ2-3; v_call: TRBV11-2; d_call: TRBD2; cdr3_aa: CASSLHPASGGTDTQYF; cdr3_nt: TGTGCCAGCAGCTTACATCCGGCTAGCGGGGGTACAGATACGCAGTATTTT
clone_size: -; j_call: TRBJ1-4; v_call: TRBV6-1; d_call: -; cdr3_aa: CASSEDSATNEKLFF; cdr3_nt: TGTGCCAGCAGTGAGGACAGTGCAACTAATGAAAAACTGTTTTTT
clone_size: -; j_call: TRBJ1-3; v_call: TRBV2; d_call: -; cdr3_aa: CASSQTSGESGNTIYF; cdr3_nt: TGTGCCAGCAGCCAAACCTCAGGGGAGTCTGGAAACACCATATATTTT
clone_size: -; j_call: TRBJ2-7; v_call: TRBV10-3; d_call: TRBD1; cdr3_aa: CAISEHHGQGKNEQYF; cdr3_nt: TGTGCCATCAGTGAGCACCATGGACAGGGGAAGAACGAGCAGTACTTC
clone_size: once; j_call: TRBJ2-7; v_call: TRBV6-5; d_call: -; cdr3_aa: CASSYQGMDEQYF; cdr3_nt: TGTGCCAGCAGTTATCAGGGAATGGACGAGCAGTACTTC
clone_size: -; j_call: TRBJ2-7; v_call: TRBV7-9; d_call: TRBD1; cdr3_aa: CASSFPTGGYEQYF; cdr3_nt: TGTGCCAGCAGCTTCCCGACAGGGGGCTACGAGCAGTACTTC
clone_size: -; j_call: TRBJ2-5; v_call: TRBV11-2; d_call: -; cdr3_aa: CASSFRRAETQYF; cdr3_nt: TGTGCCAGCAGCTTCCGCAGGGCAGAGACCCAGTACTTC
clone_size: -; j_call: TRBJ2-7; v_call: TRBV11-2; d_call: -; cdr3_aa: CASSLAGSHEQYF; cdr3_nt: TGTGCCAGCAGCTTAGCAGGGTCCCACGAGCAGTACTTC
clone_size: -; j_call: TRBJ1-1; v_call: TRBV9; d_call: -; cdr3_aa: CASSAEPGQNTEAFF; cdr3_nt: TGTGCCAGCAGCGCAGAACCGGGACAGAACACTGAAGCTTTCTTT
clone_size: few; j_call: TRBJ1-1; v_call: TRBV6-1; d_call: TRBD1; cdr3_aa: CASSNYPGGRGEAFF; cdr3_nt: TGTGCCAGCAGTAACTACCCAGGGGGTCGAGGTGAAGCTTTCTTT
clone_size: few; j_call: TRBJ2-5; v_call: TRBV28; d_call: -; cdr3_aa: CASSLQRQEQYF; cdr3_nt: TGTGCCAGCAGTTTACAGCGACAGGAGCAGTACTTC
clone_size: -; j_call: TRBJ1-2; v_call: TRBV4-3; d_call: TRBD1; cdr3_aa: CASSRTGSYGYTF; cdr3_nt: TGCGCCAGCTCTCGGACAGGTTCATATGGCTACACCTTC
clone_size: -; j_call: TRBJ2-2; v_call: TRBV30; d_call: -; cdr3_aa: CAWSRAGGTGELFF; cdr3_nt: TGTGCCTGGAGTAGAGCGGGCGGGACCGGGGAGCTGTTTTTT
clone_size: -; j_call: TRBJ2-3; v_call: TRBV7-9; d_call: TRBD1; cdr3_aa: CASSSPGQGSDTQYF; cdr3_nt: TGTGCCAGCAGCTCTCCGGGACAGGGGTCAGATACGCAGTATTTT